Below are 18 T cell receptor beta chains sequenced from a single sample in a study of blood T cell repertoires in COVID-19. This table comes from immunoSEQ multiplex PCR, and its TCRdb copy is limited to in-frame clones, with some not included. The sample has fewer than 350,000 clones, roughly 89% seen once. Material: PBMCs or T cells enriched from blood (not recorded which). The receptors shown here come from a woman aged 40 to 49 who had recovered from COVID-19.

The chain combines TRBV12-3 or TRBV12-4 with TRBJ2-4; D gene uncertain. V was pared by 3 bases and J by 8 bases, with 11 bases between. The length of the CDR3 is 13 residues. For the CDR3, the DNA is TGTGCCAGCAGTTTTTCGGTTTTGGACATTCAGTACTTC. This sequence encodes CASSFSVLDIQYF.

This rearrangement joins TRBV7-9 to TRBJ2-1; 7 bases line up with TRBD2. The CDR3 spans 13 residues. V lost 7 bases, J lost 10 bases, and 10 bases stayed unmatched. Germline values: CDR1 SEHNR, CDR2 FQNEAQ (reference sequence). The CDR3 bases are TGTGCCAGCAACGAGCGGGACCAGACGGAGCAGTTCTTC. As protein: CASNERDQTEQFF.

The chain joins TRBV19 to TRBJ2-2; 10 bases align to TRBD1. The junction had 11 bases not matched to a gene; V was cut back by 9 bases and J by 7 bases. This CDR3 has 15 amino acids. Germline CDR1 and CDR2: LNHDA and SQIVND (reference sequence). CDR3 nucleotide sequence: TGTGCCAGCCGAGGGGACAGGGGCCTCGGCGGGGAGCTGTTTTTT. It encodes CASRGDRGLGGELFF. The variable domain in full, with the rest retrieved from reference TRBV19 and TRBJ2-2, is DGGITQSPKYLFRKEGQNVTLSCEQNLNHDAMYWYRQDPGQGLRLIYYSQIVNDFQKGDIAEGYSVSREKKESFPLTVTSAQKNPTAFYLCASRGDRGLGGELFFGEGSRLTVL.

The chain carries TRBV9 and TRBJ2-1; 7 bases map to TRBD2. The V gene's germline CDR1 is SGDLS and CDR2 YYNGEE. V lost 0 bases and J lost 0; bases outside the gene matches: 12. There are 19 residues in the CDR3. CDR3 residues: CASSVEDPRGRASYNEQFF. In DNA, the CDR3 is TGTGCCAGCAGCGTAGAGGACCCTCGGGGGAGGGCCTCCTACAATGAGCAGTTCTTC.

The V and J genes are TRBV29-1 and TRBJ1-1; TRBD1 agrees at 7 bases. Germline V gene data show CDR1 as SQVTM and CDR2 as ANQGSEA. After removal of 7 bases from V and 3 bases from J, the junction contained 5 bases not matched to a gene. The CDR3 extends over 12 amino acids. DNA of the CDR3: TGCAGCGGGAGGGACAGAGACACTGAAGCTTTCTTT. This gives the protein CSGRDRDTEAFF.

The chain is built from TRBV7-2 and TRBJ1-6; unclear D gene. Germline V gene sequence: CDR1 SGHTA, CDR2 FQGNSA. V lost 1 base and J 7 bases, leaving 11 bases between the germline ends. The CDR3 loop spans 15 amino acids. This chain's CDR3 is CASSLGRERNSPLHF. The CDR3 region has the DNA TGTGCCAGCAGCTTAGGGCGGGAAAGGAATTCACCCCTCCACTTT.

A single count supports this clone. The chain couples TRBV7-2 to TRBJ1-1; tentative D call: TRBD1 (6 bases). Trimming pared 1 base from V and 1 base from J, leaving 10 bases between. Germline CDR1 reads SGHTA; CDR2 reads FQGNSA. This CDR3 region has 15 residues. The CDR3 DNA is TGTGCCAGCAGCTTAGGGGGACAAGCGAACACTGAAGCTTTCTTT. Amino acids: CASSLGGQANTEAFF.

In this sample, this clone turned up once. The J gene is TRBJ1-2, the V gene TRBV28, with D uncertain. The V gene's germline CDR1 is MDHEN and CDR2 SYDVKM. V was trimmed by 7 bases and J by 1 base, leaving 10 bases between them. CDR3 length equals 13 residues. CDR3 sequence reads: CASTLGSNYGYTF. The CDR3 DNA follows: TGTGCCAGCACCCTGGGGAGTAACTATGGCTACACCTTC.

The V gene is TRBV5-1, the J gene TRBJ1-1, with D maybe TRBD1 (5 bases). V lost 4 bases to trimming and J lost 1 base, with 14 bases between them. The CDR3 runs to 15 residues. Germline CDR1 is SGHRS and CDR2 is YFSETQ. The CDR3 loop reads CASSMGPAGNTEAFF. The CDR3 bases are TGCGCCAGCAGCATGGGGCCGGCAGGGAACACTGAAGCTTTCTTT.

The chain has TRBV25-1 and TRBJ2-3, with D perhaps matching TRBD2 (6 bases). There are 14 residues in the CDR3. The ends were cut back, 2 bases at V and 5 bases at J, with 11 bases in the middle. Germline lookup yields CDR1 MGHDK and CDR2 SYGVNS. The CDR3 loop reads CASSERRGGDTQYF. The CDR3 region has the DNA TGTGCCAGCAGTGAAAGGAGGGGAGGAGATACGCAGTATTTT.

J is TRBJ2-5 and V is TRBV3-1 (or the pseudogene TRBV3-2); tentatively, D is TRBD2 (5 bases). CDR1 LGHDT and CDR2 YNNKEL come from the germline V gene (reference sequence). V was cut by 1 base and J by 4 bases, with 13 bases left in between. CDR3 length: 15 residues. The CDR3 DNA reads TGTGCCAGCAGCCAAGTCTACCACGAGGGAGAGACCCAGTACTTC. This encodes CASSQVYHEGETQYF.

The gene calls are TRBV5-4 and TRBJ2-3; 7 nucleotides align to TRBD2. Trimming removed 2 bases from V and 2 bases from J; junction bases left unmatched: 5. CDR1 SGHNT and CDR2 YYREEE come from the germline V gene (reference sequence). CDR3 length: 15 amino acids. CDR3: CASSLTSAVTDTQYF. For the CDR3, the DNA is TGTGCCAGCAGCTTAACTAGCGCGGTCACAGATACGCAGTATTTT.

CDR3 in amino acids: CASSPSGRNIQYF. In nucleotides, the CDR3 is TGCGCCAGCAGCCCTTCTGGGAGGAACATTCAGTACTTC. This rearrangement joins TRBV5-1 to TRBJ2-4; a weak D match, TRBD2 (6 bases). The length of the CDR3 is 13 residues. V was clipped by 4 bases and J by 7 bases, with 12 bases between them. Germline V gives CDR1 SGHRS, CDR2 YFSETQ. The entire variable domain, with the rest obtained from reference TRBV5-1 and TRBJ2-4, is as follows: KAGVTQTPRYLIKTRGQQVTLSCSPISGHRSVSWYQQTPGQGLQFLFEYFSETQRNKGNFPGRFSGRQFSNSRSEMNVSTLELGDSALYLCASSPSGRNIQYFGAGTRLSVL.

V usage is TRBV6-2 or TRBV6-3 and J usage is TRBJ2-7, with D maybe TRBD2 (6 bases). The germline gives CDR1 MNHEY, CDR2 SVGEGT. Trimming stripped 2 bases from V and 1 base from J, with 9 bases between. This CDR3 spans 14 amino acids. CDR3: CASSYAGISYEQYF. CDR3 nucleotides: TGTGCCAGCAGTTACGCGGGAATTTCCTACGAGCAGTACTTC.

CDR3 sequence (DNA): TGTGCCAGCAGTGCCACAGGGATGGTACAGCCCCAGCATTTT. Amino acids: CASSATGMVQPQHF. The chain uses TRBV27 and TRBJ1-5; possible D gene TRBD1, 6 bases. Deletions cut 5 bases from V and 7 bases from J, with 15 bases between. CDR3 length equals 14 residues. The V gene's germline CDR1 is MNHEY and CDR2 SMNVEV (reference sequence).

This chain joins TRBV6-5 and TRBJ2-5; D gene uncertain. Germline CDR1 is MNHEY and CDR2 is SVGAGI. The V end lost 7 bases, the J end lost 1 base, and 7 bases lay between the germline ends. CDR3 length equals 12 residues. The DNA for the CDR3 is TGTGCCAGCACCGAGCCCCAAGAGACCCAGTACTTC. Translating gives CASTEPQETQYF.

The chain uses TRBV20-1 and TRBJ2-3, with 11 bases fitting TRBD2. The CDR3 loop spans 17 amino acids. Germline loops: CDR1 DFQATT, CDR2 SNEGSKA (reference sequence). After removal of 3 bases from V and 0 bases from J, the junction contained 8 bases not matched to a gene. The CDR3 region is CSASSPWTSGSTDTQYF. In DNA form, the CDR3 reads TGCAGTGCTAGTAGCCCTTGGACTAGCGGGAGCACAGATACGCAGTATTTT.

CDR3 sequence (DNA): TGTGCCAGCAGTGGCGGGGGTACGGGACAGCCCCAGCATTTT. Its protein is CASSGGGTGQPQHF. This chain links TRBV2 with TRBJ1-5, with D perhaps matching TRBD1 (5 bases). Germline values: CDR1 SNHLY, CDR2 FYNNEI. The CDR3 covers 14 residues. With 4 bases removed from V and 7 bases from J, the gap between germline ends came to 14 bases.